Detailed here is one TCR beta chain. Its specificity is unknown. This entry comes from a study of T cell repertoires in cytomegalovirus infection. Study information: Well-studied HLA-B-restricted epitopes and recently identified HLA-C-restricted epitopes of CMV were both used in the study.

This CDR3 has 15 amino acids. V lost 5 bases to trimming and J lost 3 bases, with 16 bases between them. MiXCR, run by TCRdb on the reads, gives a single entry per CDR3 protein. The table includes a few hundred thousand distinct CDR3 sequences, approximately 40% detected once. This specimen consisted of cultured PBMCs, obtained from culture after CMV antigen stimulation. V and J are TRBV12-3 or TRBV12-4 and TRBJ1-1; possible D gene TRBD1, 6 bases. The clonotype comes from a human donor in good health (CMV status not recorded). Some clones in this sample may be carry-over from other donors' samples. CDR3 DNA: TGTGCCAGCAGTAACTATGGCAGGGGTCACACTGAAGCTTTCTTT. It translates to CASSNYGRGHTEAFF.